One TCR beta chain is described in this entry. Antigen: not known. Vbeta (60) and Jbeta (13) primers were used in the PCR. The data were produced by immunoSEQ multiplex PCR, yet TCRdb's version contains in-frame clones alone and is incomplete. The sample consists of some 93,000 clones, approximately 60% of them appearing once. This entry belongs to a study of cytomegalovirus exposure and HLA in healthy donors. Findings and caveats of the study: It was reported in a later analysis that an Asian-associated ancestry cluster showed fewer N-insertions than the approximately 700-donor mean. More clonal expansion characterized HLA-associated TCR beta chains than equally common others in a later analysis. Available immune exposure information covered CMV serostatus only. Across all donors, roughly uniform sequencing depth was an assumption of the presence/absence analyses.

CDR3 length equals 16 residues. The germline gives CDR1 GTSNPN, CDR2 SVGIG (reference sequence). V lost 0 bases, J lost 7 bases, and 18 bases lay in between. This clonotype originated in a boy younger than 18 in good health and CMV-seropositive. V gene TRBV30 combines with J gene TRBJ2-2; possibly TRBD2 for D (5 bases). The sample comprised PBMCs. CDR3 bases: TGTGCCTGGAGTGTAATTGTGGGAGTGACGGTCGGGGAGCTGTTTTTT. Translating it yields CAWSVIVGVTVGELFF.